This is a list of T cell receptor beta chains from one sample in a study of technical replicates of blood from four donors. Sequenced by immunoSEQ multiplex PCR; TCRdb stores in-frame clones only, minus some. The repertoire holds tens of thousands of clones, with approximately 90% as singletons. Sequenced material: PBMCs. Receptor source: a human donor in good health. Some clones in this sample may be carry-over from other donors' samples. The CDR3 runs from the conserved cysteine through the conserved F or W. Each record gives: V gene, clone size, J gene, D gene, CDR3 DNA, CDR3 protein. The D gene is left open where the match is weak. Clone size is stated in some rows and not others, as once, few, many or a class when expanded.

>TRBV5-4|.|TRBJ2-7|.
TGTGCCAGCAGCTTCGGACAGAAAAAAACCTACGAGCAGTACTTC
CASSFGQKKTYEQYF
>TRBV7-2|.|TRBJ2-2|.
TGTGCCAGCAGCTCCCCCAGAGGGTCCGGGGAGCTGTTTTTT
CASSSPRGSGELFF
>TRBV4-2|once|TRBJ2-3|TRBD2
TGTGCCAGCAGCCAAGGGGGACTCGGGACTAGCGAAACAGATACGCAGTATTTT
CASSQGGLGTSETDTQYF
>TRBV9|.|TRBJ1-2|.
TGTGCCAGCAGCGTAGAGGCAGGCTATGGCTACACCTTC
CASSVEAGYGYTF
>TRBV5-4|.|TRBJ2-5|TRBD2
TGTGCCAGCAGCTTGCCTAGCGGGAGGGCAGAGACCCAGTACTTC
CASSLPSGRAETQYF
>TRBV6-1|few|TRBJ1-1|.
TGTGCCGGAGCATTAGATTGGGACACTGAAGCTTTCTTT
CAGALDWDTEAFF
>TRBV12-5|.|TRBJ2-7|TRBD1
TGTGCTAGTGTCGTAGGGACAGGGGGCCCCCTCGAGCAGTACTTC
CASVVGTGGPLEQYF
>TRBV7-9|medium-sized|TRBJ1-3|.
TGTGCCAGCAGCCCCGGTGGACAGAACACCATATATTTT
CASSPGGQNTIYF
>TRBV5-5|.|TRBJ2-1|.
TGTGCCAGCAGCTTGGCTGAGTTGTACGAGGGAGATAGATTTGGTAATGAGCAGTTCTTC
CASSLAELYEGDRFGNEQFF
>TRBV6-1|once|TRBJ2-5|.
TGTGCCAGCAGCCAGGAAGAAGAGACCCAGTACTTC
CASSQEEETQYF
>TRBV29-1|.|TRBJ1-2|.
TGCAGCGTTGGGCCAGAGGGTTTCTATGGCTACACCTTC
CSVGPEGFYGYTF
>TRBV5-8|.|TRBJ2-1|.
TGTGCCAGCAGCTTTTGGCGGGGTGAGCAGTTCTTC
CASSFWRGEQFF
>TRBV30|.|TRBJ2-3|TRBD2
TGTGCCTGGAGTGAGGCGGGAGAATCAGATACGCAGTATTTT
CAWSEAGESDTQYF
>TRBV7-8|.|TRBJ1-1|.
TGTGCCAGCAGCCTGGACACACTCGGCAACACTGAAGCTTTCTTT
CASSLDTLGNTEAFF
>TRBV5-6|.|TRBJ2-5|TRBD1
TGTGCCAGCAGCTTGGTTGGACAGGACAGAGGAACCCAGTACTTC
CASSLVGQDRGTQYF
>TRBV6-1|.|TRBJ2-5|TRBD2
TGTGCCAGTATAGCGGGGGGTCAAGAGACCCAGTACTTC
CASIAGGQETQYF
>TRBV7-2|.|TRBJ1-1|TRBD1
TGTGCCAGCAGCCTCCACAGGGGAGTCCCTAACACTGAAGCTTTCTTT
CASSLHRGVPNTEAFF
>TRBV5-1|.|TRBJ1-6|.
TGCGCCAGCAGCCCGGGATGGGCGTCCAGGCATTCACCCCTCCACTTT
CASSPGWASRHSPLHF
>TRBV10-3|.|TRBJ1-2|TRBD1
TGTGCCATCAGTGAGTCTCAGGGGGTTGGCTACACCTTC
CAISESQGVGYTF
>TRBV2|.|TRBJ2-6|TRBD1
TGTGCCAGCAAAGGTCCGGGACAGAACTCTGGGGCCAACGTCCTGACTTTC
CASKGPGQNSGANVLTF
>TRBV25-1|.|TRBJ2-5|TRBD2
TGTGCCAGCAGGAAGACTAGCGCGGCGTTAGAGACCCAGTACTTC
CASRKTSAALETQYF
>TRBV5-1|.|TRBJ2-2|.
TGCGCCAGCAGCTGGGCCCTCCGAGGGAGTAACACCGGGGAGCTGTTTTTT
CASSWALRGSNTGELFF
>TRBV4-2|.|TRBJ2-7|TRBD2
TGTGCCAGCAGCCAAGATAGCGGGAGGGCCCCCACCTACGAGCAGTACTTC
CASSQDSGRAPTYEQYF
>TRBV10-2|.|TRBJ2-1|.
TGCGCCAGCGGGAGGGGGGGGCTCAACAATGAGCAGTTCTTC
CASGRGGLNNEQFF
>TRBV9|once|TRBJ2-3|.
TGTGCCAGCAGTGAGGAAACAGATACGCAGTATTTT
CASSEETDTQYF
>TRBV7-8|.|TRBJ1-4|.
TGTGCCAGCAGCCTAGGGCGGGTGGTACTGGGAGAAAAACTGTTTTTT
CASSLGRVVLGEKLFF
>TRBV5-1|.|TRBJ2-3|TRBD2
TGCGCCAGCAGCAACGGACTAGCGGGGGCCACAGATACGCAGTATTTT
CASSNGLAGATDTQYF
>TRBV7-7|.|TRBJ1-2|TRBD1
TGTGCCAGCAGCTATAACCCTACAGGGGGGGAAGCGGGCTACACCTTC
CASSYNPTGGEAGYTF
>TRBV18|.|TRBJ1-1|TRBD1
TGTGCCAGCTCACCACCGAAGGGGGCGAACGTGAACACTGAAGCTTTCTTT
CASSPPKGANVNTEAFF
>TRBV7-3|.|TRBJ1-4|TRBD1
TGTGCCAGCAGCTCAGGGACAGGGGGCTTTGAAAAACTGTTTTTT
CASSSGTGGFEKLFF
>TRBV28|.|TRBJ1-6|.
TGTGCCAGCAGTTTAATCAGGGGCGACAAGCCTGAGTCACCCCTCCACTTT
CASSLIRGDKPESPLHF
>TRBV4-2|once|TRBJ2-3|.
TGTGCCAGCAGCCAGGCCGGGACTAGCACAGATACGCAGTATTTT
CASSQAGTSTDTQYF
>TRBV28|.|TRBJ2-5|TRBD1
TGTGCCAGCAGCCTGACAGGGGGGCAAGAGACCCAGTACTTC
CASSLTGGQETQYF
>TRBV29-1|.|TRBJ2-3|TRBD2
TGCAGCGCCGGGGGGTCAGATACGCAGTATTTT
CSAGGSDTQYF
>TRBV4-2|.|TRBJ1-2|TRBD1
TGTGCCAGCAGCCAAGATCTAACAGGGGAAGCGGATGGCTACACCTTC
CASSQDLTGEADGYTF
>TRBV6-1|.|TRBJ1-5|.
TGTGCCAGCAGTGAAGGTTATAGCAATCAGCCCCAGCATTTT
CASSEGYSNQPQHF
>TRBV30|.|TRBJ1-6|.
TGTGCCTGGAGTACACAATATAATTCACCCCTCCACTTT
CAWSTQYNSPLHF
>TRBV30|.|TRBJ2-1|.
TGTGCCTGGAGTGTACAAAGGCAGCGTCCCTCCTACAATGAGCAGTTCTTC
CAWSVQRQRPSYNEQFF
>TRBV19|.|TRBJ1-5|.
TGTGCCAGTAGTATAGGGCGGTGGCGGGGGGAGAGCAATCAGCCCCAGCATTTT
CASSIGRWRGESNQPQHF
>TRBV5-1|.|TRBJ1-2|.
TGCGCCAGCAGCTTGGCTCAGGGAACCGACTACACCTTC
CASSLAQGTDYTF
>TRBV2|.|TRBJ1-6|.
TGTGCCACCGGACGGGAAACGAATTCACCCCTCCACTTT
CATGRETNSPLHF
>TRBV5-6|few|TRBJ1-1|.
TGTGCCAGCAGCTTGGACAGGAACACTGAAGCTTTCTTT
CASSLDRNTEAFF
>TRBV4-3|.|TRBJ1-2|.
TGCGCCAGCAGCCAAGATACCAGGGGTGGCTACACCTTC
CASSQDTRGGYTF
>TRBV11-1|.|TRBJ1-1|TRBD1
TGTGCCAGCCTACAATCGACAGGGGTCACTGAAGCTTTCTTT
CASLQSTGVTEAFF
>TRBV5-1|.|TRBJ2-3|.
TGCGCCAGCAGCTTCGGGACTGGGACAGATACGCAGTATTTT
CASSFGTGTDTQYF